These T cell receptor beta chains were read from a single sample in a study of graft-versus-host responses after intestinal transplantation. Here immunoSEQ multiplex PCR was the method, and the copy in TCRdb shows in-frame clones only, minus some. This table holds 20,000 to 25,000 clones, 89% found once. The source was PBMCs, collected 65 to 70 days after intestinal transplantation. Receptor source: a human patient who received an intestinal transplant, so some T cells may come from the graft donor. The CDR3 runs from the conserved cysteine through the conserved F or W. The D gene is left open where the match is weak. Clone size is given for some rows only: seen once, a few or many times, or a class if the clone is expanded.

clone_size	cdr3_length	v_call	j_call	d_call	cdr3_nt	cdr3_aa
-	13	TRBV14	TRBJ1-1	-	TGTGCCAGCAGCCAAGCAGGGTACCCTGAAGCTTTCTTT	CASSQAGYPEAFF
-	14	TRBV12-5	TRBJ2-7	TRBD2	TGTGCTAGTGGTTCTCTAGCGGGCGGATACGAGCAGTACTTC	CASGSLAGGYEQYF
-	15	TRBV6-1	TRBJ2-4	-	TGTGCCAGCGAAGGTAGAGACCTAGCCAAAAACATTCAGTACTTC	CASEGRDLAKNIQYF
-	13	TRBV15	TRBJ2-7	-	TGTGCCACCAGCAGAGATTTGACCTACGAGCAGTACTTC	CATSRDLTYEQYF
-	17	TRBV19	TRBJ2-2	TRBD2	TGTGCCAGTAGGTGGACTAGCGGGGGACAGAACACCGGGGAGCTGTTTTTT	CASRWTSGGQNTGELFF
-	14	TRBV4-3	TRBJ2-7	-	TGCGCCAGCAGCCTCAACACAGGATCGGGCGAGCAGTACTTC	CASSLNTGSGEQYF
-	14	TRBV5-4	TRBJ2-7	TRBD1	TGTGCCAGCAGCCAATGGGACAGGGCCTACGAGCAGTACTTC	CASSQWDRAYEQYF
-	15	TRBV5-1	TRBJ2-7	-	TGCGCCAGCAGCTTGGCCGGGACCGCTACCTACGAGCAGTACTTC	CASSLAGTATYEQYF
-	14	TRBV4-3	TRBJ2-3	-	TGCGCCAGCAGCCAAGAGCGCACACCAGATACGCAGTATTTT	CASSQERTPDTQYF
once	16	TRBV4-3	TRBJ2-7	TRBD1	TGCGCCAGCAGCCAAGATCCGGTAACAGGGGAGTACGAGCAGTACTTC	CASSQDPVTGEYEQYF
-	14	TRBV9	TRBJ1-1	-	TGTGCCAGCAGCGTAGCCGGGGAGGGCACTGAAGCTTTCTTT	CASSVAGEGTEAFF
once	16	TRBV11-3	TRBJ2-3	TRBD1	TGTGCCAGCAGCTTAGGGACAGGCTATTTACGGGATACGCAGTATTTT	CASSLGTGYLRDTQYF
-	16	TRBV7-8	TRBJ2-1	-	TGTGCCAGCAGCCGCACGGGGGGCGCGCTCTTCGGAGAGCAGTTCTTC	CASSRTGGALFGEQFF
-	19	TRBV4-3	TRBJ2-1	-	TGCGCCAGCAGCCAAGTGGGTACCGGGACGGTAAGCTCCTACAATGAGCAGTTCTTC	CASSQVGTGTVSSYNEQFF
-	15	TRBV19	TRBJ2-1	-	TGTGCCAGTAGTTTCAGGTCCCTCTACTACAATGAGCAGTTCTTC	CASSFRSLYYNEQFF
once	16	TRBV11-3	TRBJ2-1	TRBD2	TGTGCCAGCAGCTTAGTAGGGACTAGCGGAGACAATGAGCAGTTCTTC	CASSLVGTSGDNEQFF
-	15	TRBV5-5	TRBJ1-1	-	TGTGCCAGCAGCTGGGCTGACACGATGAACACTGAAGCTTTCTTT	CASSWADTMNTEAFF
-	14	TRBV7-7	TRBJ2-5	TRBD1	TGTGCCAGCAGCCTTCGGACAGGGTGGGAGACCCAGTACTTC	CASSLRTGWETQYF
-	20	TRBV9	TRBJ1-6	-	TGTGCCAGCAGCCCTAGGATCCCCCGGGACCCCCTGGGAATAGTCGCACCCCTCCACTTT	CASSPRIPRDPLGIVAPLHF
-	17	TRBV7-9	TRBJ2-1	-	TGTGCCAGCAGCCATTCCAAGTCAGGTGACTTTTACAATGAGCAGTTCTTC	CASSHSKSGDFYNEQFF
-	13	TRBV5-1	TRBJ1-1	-	TGCGCCAGCAGCCCCGCGGGGTTCGGTGAAGCTTTCTTT	CASSPAGFGEAFF
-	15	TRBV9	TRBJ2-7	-	TGTGCCAGCAGCGTAGCTCGGGGTGAGACCTACGAGCAGTACTTC	CASSVARGETYEQYF